The clone carrying this T cell receptor (beta chain) was seen a handful of times. The antigen is not known. This sample is drawn from a study of graft-versus-host responses after intestinal transplantation. In the study overall: Recipients had transplants, and these were multivisceral, liver-intestinal, or isolated intestinal. All of the recipients had induction that used anti-thymocyte globulin, then tacrolimus and steroids for approximately 3 years. General observations from the study: GvH clones appeared in recipient marrow, some first in ileum or blood. Early after transplant, HvG declines were associated with peak levels of circulating GvH clones.

TCRdb keeps only in-frame clones here, not all; method: immunoSEQ multiplex PCR. The profile shows approximately 78,000 clones, around 87% of them singletons. V was cut by 4 bases and J by 5 bases, with 18 bases left in between. In germline, CDR1 is SGDLS, CDR2 YYNGEE. CDR3 size: 15 residues. This specimen consisted of unstimulated CD8+ T cells sorted from spleen or lymph node cells, obtained before transplant. This TCR derives from a human donor who was the organ donor for an intestinal transplant. The rearrangement uses TRBV9 and TRBJ1-2; D perhaps matches TRBD1 (5 bases). CDR3 protein: CASSQDIGHLYGYTF. DNA for the CDR3: TGTGCCAGCAGCCAAGATATTGGACACCTATATGGCTACACCTTC.